This TCR beta chain was obtained from a study of somatic mutations in cytotoxic T cells in rheumatoid arthritis (dated by TCRdb to about 2017). About the full investigation: Some V beta antibody-stained T-cell populations were flow-sorted on a FACSAria II or Sony SH800 at nearly 100% purity, and sorted V beta1+ cells also underwent TCRB sequencing. To characterize clonality, the study used TCRB deep sequencing while asking whether somatic mutations are carried by expanded CD8+ T-cell clones in newly diagnosed, untreated rheumatoid arthritis. For roughly 61 rheumatoid arthritis patients and 20 or so healthy controls, TCRB deep sequencing was carried out. The median ages of the patient and control groups were essentially identical. What the research found in general, with its limitations: CD8+ T-cell clonality did not differ significantly between rheumatoid arthritis patients and age-matched healthy controls. In patients, CD8+ clonality rose with age (Spearman r ~ 0.45), which was not the case in healthy controls. Several identical CD8+ TCRB sequences were found in both blood and synovial fluid, and in about an eighth of the 65 patients the largest CD8+ clone exceeded 20% of CD8+ cells. It was unknown which antigens the expanded CD8+ clones targeted, and their absence from virus-specific databases did not exclude viral specificity.

In regard to this clone: This receptor's antigen is unknown. Per-base qualities were not stored, and no clone one base away is much larger.

TCRB CDR3 sequencing used the immunoSEQ assay on genomic DNA. In the authors' own workflow: Nothing other than productive TCRB rearrangements was included in the analyses. Defining a clone by its unique TCRB CDR3 sequence, the study calculated clonality as a productive clonality index derived from Shannon entropy. To calculate repertoire overlap between two samples, the template counts of each clone were considered relative to each sample's total templates. Flow cytometry-measured V-gene usage correlated with V-gene usage from TCRB sequencing, with a Spearman r of more than 0.6. TCRdb holds this immuneACCESS table with in-frame rearrangements only. Some clones are missing; in checked studies, unresolved V genes explain under half, and the rest has no known cause. V, J and clone size are taken as reported in that table, and D and trimming were inferred from the DNA itself. Across this sample there are about 26,000 clones, with about four fifths seen only once. The ten largest clones represent about 5% of the sample.

Buffy coats from 20 blood donors served as healthy controls, a group that was 55% female with a median age of approximately 60 years (range roughly 20-75). Positive magnetic bead selection on an AutoMACS was used to isolate CD4+ and CD8+ cells, with flow cytometry used to check purity. Ficoll-Paque PLUS density gradient separation was used to isolate peripheral blood mononuclear cells. Using Nucleospin Tissue or Tissue XS kits, DNA was extracted from CD4-enriched, CD8-enriched or PBMC samples, with quantification by a Qubit 2.0 fluorometer. Sequenced input: CD8+ T cells sorted from blood. This TCR came from a man aged 45 to 65 in good health.

The CDR3: CASSLRGTGAYEQYF. The DNA sequence is as follows: TGTGCCAGCAGCTTGAGGGGGACAGGAGCCTACGAGCAGTACTTC. This chain is built from TRBV27 and TRBJ2-7, and 8 junctional nucleotides match TRBD1. CDR1 and CDR2 were assigned from the germline V gene (reference sequence) as MNHEY and SMNVEV. V trim: 6 bases; J trim: 2 bases; unmatched bases: 9. The CDR3 measures 15 amino acids from cysteine to phenylalanine. The retained sequence is limited to the CDR3, 45 bases, with the frame set at the first base.